This T cell receptor (beta chain) originates from a study of CD8+ T cells in alopecia areata. Study at large: The percentage of affected scalp area served as the score of severity for treated patients.

cDNA serving as the sequencing template came from extracted, reverse transcribed RNA. Some clones are missing from TCRdb's copy, which holds only in-frame ones; the method was immunoSEQ multiplex PCR. Of tens of thousands of clones in the sample, just under 95% were seen once. Treatment noted: oral pan-JAK inhibitor, 5-10 mg twice daily. This receptor was taken from a human donor with alopecia areata. This material consisted of CD8+ T cells sorted from blood, taken at week 24, from a patient treated with tofacitinib.

This CDR3 reads CASIEGMREQYF. The CDR3 nucleotides are TGTGCCAGCATAGAGGGGATGAGGGAGCAGTACTTC. This chain connects TRBV6-1 to TRBJ2-7; D may correspond to TRBD1 or TRBD2 (5 bases each). Between the trimmed V and J ends, which lost 7 bases and 7 bases, there was a span of 14 bases. The germline V gene encodes CDR1 MNHNS and CDR2 SASEGT. CDR3 size: 12 residues.